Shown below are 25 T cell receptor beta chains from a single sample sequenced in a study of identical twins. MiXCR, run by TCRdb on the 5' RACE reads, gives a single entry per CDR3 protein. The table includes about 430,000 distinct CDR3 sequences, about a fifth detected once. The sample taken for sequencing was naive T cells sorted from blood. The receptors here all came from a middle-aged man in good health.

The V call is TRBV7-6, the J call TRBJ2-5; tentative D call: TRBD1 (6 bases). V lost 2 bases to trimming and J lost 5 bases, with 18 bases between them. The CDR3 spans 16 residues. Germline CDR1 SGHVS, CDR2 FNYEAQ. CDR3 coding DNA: TGTGCCAGCAGCTTATTACCGGCAGGGGTGGGCGAGACCCAGTACTTC. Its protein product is CASSLLPAGVGETQYF.

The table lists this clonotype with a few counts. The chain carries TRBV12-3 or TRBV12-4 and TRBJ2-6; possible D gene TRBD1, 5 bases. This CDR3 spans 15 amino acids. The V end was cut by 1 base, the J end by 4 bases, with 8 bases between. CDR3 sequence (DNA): TGTGCCAGCAGTTTAGGGGGCCTGGGGGCCAACGTCCTGACTTTC. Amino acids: CASSLGGLGANVLTF.

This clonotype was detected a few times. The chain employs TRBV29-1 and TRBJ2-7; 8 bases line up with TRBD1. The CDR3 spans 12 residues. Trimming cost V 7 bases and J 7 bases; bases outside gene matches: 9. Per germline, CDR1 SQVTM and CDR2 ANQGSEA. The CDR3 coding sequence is TGCAGCGCACAGGGGGGCAACAGGGAGCAGTACTTC. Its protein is CSAQGGNREQYF.

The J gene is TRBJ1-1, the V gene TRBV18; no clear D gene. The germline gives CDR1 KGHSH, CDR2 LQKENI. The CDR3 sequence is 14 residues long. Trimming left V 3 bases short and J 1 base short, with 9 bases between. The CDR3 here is CASSPGMENTEAFF. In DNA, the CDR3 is TGTGCCAGCTCACCTGGGATGGAGAACACTGAAGCTTTCTTT.

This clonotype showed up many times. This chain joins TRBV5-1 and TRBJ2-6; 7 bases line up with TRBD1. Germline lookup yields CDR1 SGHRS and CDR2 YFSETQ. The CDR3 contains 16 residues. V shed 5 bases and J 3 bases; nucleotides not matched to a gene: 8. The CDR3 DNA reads TGCGCCAGCAGACCACAGGGGAGCGGTGGGGCCAACGTCCTGACTTTC. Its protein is CASRPQGSGGANVLTF. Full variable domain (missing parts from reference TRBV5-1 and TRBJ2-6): KAGVTQTPRYLIKTRGQQVTLSCSPISGHRSVSWYQQTPGQGLQFLFEYFSETQRNKGNFPGRFSGRQFSNSRSEMNVSTLELGDSALYLCASRPQGSGGANVLTFGAGSRLTVL.

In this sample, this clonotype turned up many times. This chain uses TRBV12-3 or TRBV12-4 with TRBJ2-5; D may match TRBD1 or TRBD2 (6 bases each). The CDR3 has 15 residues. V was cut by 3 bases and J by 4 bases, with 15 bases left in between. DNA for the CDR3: TGTGCCAGCAGTTTTGGGGCGGGACACAGAGAGACCCAGTACTTC. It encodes CASSFGAGHRETQYF.

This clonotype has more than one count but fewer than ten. In DNA, the CDR3 is TGTGCCAGCAGCTTAGAGGGGACTGGTCGTAGCAATCAGCCCCAGCATTTT. Translation: CASSLEGTGRSNQPQHF. V gene TRBV5-5 combines with J gene TRBJ1-5, with a possible D match to TRBD1 (5 bases). Trimming took 2 bases from V and 0 from J, leaving 15 bases between them. CDR1 SGHKS and CDR2 YYEKEE come from the germline V gene (reference sequence). This CDR3 has 17 residues.

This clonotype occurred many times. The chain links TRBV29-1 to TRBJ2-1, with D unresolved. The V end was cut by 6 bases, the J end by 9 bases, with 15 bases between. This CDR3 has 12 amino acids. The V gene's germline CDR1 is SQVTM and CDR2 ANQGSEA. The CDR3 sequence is CSVGGIVLEQFF. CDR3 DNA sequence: TGCAGCGTGGGTGGGATAGTGCTTGAGCAGTTCTTC.

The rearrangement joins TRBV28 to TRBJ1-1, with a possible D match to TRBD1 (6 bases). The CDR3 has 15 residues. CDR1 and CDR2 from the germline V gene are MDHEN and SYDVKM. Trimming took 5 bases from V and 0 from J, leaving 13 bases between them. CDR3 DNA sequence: TGTGCCAGCAGTCTCCCGGACAGCCTGAACACTGAAGCTTTCTTT. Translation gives CASSLPDSLNTEAFF.

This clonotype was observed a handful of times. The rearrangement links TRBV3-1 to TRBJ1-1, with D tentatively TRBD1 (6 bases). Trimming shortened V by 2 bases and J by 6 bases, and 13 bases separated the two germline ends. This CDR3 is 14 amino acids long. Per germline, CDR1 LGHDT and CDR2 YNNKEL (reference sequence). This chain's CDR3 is CASSQRGTEPEAFF. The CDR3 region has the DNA TGTGCCAGCAGCCAAAGGGGGACGGAACCTGAAGCTTTCTTT. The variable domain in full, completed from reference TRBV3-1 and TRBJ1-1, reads DTAVSQTPKYLVTQMGNDKSIKCEQNLGHDTMYWYKQDSKKFLKIMFSYNNKELIINETVPNRFSPKSPDKAHLNLHINSLELGDSAVYFCASSQRGTEPEAFFGQGTRLTVV.

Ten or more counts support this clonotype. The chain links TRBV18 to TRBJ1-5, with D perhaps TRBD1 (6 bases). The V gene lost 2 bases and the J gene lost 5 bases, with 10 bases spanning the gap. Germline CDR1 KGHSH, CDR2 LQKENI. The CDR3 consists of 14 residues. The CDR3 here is CASSPGGPYQPQHF. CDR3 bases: TGTGCCAGCTCACCAGGGGGGCCCTATCAGCCCCAGCATTTT.

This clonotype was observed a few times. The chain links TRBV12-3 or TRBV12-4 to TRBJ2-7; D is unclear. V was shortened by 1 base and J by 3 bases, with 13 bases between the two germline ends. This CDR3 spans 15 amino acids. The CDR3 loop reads CASSLDYLGHYEQYF. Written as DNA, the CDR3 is TGTGCCAGCAGTTTAGATTACCTCGGCCACTACGAGCAGTACTTC.

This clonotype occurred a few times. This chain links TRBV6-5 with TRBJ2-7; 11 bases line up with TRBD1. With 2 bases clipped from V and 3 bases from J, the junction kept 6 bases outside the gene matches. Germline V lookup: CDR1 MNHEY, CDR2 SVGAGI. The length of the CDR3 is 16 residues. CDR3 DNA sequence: TGTGCCAGCAGTTACGAGGGACAGGGGGTGGGCTACGAGCAGTACTTC. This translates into CASSYEGQGVGYEQYF.

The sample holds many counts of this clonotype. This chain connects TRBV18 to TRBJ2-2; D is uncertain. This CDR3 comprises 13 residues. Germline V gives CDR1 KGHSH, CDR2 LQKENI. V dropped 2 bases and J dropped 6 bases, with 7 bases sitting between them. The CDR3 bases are TGTGCCAGCTCACCAAAGGACGCCGGGGAGCTGTTTTTT. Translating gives CASSPKDAGELFF. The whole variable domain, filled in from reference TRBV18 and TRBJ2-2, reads NAGVMQNPRHLVRRRGQEARLRCSPMKGHSHVYWYRQLPEEGLKFMVYLQKENIIDESGMPKERFSAEFPKEGPSILRIQQVVRGDSAAYFCASSPKDAGELFFGEGSRLTVL.

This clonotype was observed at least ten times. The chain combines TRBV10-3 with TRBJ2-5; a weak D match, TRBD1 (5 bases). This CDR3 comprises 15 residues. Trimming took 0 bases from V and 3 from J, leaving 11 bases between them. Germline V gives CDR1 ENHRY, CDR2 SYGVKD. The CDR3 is CAISESVAGKETQYF. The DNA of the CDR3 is TGTGCCATCAGTGAGTCTGTCGCAGGGAAAGAGACCCAGTACTTC.

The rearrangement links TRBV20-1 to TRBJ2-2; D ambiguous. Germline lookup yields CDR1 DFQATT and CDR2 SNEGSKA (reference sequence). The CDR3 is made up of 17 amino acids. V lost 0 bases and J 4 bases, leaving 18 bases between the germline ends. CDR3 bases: TGCAGTGCTAGAGATCCGCCCACACTGAGGAGCACCGGGGAGCTGTTTTTT. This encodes CSARDPPTLRSTGELFF.

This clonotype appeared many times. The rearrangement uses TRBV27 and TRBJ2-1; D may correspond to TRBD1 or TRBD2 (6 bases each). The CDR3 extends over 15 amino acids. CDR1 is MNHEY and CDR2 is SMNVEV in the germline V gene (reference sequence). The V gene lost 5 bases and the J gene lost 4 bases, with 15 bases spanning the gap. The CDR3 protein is CASSTGTGAYNEQFF. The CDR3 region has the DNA TGTGCCAGCAGTACAGGGACTGGGGCTTACAATGAGCAGTTCTTC.

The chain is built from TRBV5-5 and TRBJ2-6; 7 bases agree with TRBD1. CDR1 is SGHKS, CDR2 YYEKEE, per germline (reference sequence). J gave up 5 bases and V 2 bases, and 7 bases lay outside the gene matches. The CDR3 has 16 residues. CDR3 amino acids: CASSFQQGTRANVLTF. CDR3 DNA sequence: TGTGCCAGCAGCTTTCAACAGGGGACGAGGGCCAACGTCCTGACTTTC.

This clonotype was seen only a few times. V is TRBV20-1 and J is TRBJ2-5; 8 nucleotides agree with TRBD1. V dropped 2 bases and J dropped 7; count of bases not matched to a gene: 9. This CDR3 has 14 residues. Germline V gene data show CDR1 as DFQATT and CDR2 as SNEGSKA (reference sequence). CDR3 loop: CSARRAGGKGTQYF. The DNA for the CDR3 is TGCAGTGCTAGACGGGCAGGGGGCAAAGGGACCCAGTACTTC.

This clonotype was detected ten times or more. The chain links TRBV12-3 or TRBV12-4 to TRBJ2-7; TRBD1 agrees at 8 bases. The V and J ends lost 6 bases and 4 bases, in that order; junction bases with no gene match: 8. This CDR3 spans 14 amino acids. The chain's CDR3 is CASRGTGTSYEQYF. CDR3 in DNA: TGTGCCAGCAGAGGGACAGGAACATCTTACGAGCAGTACTTC.

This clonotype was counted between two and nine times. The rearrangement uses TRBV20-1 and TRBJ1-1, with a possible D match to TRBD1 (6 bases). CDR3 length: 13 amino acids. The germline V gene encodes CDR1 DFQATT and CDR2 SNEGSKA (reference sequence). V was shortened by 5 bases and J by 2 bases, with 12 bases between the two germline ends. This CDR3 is CSAYQGTNTEAFF. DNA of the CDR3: TGCAGTGCTTATCAGGGGACTAACACTGAAGCTTTCTTT.

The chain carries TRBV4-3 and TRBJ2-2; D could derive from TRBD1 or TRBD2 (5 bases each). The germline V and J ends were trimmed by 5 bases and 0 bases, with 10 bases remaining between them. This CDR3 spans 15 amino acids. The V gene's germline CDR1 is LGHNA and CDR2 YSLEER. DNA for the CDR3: TGCGCCAGCAGCAAAGGGGAGACGAACACCGGGGAGCTGTTTTTT. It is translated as CASSKGETNTGELFF.

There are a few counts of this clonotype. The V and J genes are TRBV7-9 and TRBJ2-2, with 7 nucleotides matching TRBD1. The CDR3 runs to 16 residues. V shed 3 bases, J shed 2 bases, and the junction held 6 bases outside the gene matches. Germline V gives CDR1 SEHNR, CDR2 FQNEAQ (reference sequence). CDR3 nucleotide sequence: TGTGCCAGCAGCTTCTACCGGGACAGAAACACCGGGGAGCTGTTTTTT. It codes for CASSFYRDRNTGELFF.

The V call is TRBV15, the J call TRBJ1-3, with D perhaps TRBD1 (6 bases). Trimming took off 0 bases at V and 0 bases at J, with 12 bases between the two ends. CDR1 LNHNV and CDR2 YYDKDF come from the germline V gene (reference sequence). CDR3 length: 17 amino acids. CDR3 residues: CATSRDWDTGSGNTIYF. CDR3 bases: TGTGCCACCAGCAGAGATTGGGACACCGGCTCTGGAAACACCATATATTTT.

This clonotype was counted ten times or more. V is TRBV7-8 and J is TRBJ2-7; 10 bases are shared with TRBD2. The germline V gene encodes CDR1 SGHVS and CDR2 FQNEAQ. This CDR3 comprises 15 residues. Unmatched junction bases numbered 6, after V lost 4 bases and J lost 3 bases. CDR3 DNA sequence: TGTGCCAGCAGCTCTCTAGCGGGAGTGGTCTACGAGCAGTACTTC. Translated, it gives CASSSLAGVVYEQYF.